Described below is a single T cell receptor (beta chain) sequence and its context. The antigen is undetermined. The data were obtained in a study of cytomegalovirus exposure and HLA in healthy donors. Study results and limitations: The study designated roughly 150 TCR beta chains cytomegalovirus-associated. The authors confirmed in vitro that a few CMV-associated chains were specific for CMV antigens.

CDR3 length: 15 residues. Looked up from germline, CDR1 is KGHSH and CDR2 is LQKENI. Germline trimming cut 8 bases from V and 1 base from J; bases unmatched to any gene: 11. Donors were drawn from the approximately 120-subject validation cohort, separate from the roughly 610-subject first cohort. Profiling relied on immunoSEQ multiplex PCR, and the TCRdb table lists in-frame clones only, not all of them. The data show 150,000 to 200,000 clones, roughly 83% seen once. Sequencing was done on a sample of PBMCs. This TCR derives from a young woman in good health and CMV-seronegative. The chain employs TRBV18 and TRBJ2-7, with TRBD2 identical over 7 bases. The CDR3 spells CASLPRAGVSYEQYF. For the CDR3, the DNA is TGTGCCAGCCTCCCAAGGGCGGGAGTTTCCTACGAGCAGTACTTC. The entire variable domain, with the rest obtained from reference TRBV18 and TRBJ2-7, is as follows: NAGVMQNPRHLVRRRGQEARLRCSPMKGHSHVYWYRQLPEEGLKFMVYLQKENIIDESGMPKERFSAEFPKEGPSILRIQQVVRGDSAAYFCASLPRAGVSYEQYFGPGTRLTVT.